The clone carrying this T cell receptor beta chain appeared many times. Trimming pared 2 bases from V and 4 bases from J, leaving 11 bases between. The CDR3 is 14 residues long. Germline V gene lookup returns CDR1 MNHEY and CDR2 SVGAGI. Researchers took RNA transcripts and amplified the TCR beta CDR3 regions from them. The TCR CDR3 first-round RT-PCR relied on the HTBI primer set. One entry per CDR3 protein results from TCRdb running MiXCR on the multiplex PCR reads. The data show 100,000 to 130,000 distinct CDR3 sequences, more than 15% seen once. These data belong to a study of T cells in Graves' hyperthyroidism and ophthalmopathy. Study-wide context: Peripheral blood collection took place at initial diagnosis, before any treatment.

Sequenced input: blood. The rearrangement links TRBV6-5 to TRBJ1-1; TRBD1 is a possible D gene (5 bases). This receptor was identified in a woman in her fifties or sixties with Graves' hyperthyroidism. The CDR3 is CASSYVGGGTEAFF. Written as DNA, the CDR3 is TGTGCCAGCAGTTACGTGGGGGGAGGCACTGAAGCTTTCTTT.